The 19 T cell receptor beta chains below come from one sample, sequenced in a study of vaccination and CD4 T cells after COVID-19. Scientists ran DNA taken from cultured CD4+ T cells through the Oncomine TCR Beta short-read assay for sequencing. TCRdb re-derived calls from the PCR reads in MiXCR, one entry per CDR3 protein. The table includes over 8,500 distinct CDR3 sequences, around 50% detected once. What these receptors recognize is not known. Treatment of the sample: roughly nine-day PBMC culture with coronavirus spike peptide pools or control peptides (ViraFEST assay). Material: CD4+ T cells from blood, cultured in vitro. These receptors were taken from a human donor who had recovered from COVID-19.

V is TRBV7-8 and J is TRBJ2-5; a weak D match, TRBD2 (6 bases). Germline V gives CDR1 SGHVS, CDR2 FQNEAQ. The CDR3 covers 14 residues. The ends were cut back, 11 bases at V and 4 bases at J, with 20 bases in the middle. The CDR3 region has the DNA TGTGCCGGTAGCACATCGGGGGTATCAGAGACCCAGTACTTC. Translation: CAGSTSGVSETQYF.

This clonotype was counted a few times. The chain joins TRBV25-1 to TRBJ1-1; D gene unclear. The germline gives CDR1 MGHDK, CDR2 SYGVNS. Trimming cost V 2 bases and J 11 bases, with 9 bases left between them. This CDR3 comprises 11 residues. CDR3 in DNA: TGTGCCAGCAGTGAAGTGGCGGAGGCTTTCTTT. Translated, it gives CASSEVAEAFF. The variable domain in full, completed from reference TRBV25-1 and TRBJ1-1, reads EADIYQTPRYLVIGTGKKITLECSQTMGHDKMYWYQQDPGMELHLIHYSYGVNSTEKGDLSSESTVSRIRTEHFPLTLESARPSHTSQYLCASSEVAEAFFGQGTRLTVV.

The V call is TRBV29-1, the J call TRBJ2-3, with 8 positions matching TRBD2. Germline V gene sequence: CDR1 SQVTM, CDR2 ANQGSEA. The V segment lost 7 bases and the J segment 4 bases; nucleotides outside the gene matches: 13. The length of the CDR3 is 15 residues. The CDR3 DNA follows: TGCAGCGCTGGGTGGCAACGGGGGGGCCCAGATACGCAGTATTTT. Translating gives CSAGWQRGGPDTQYF.

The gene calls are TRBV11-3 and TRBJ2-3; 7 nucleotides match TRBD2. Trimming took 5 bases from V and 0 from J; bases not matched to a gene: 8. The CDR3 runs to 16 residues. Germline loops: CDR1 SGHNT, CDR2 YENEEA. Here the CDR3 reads CASSRGTTPSTDTQYF. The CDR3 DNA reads TGTGCCAGCAGCCGAGGGACTACCCCTAGCACAGATACGCAGTATTTT.

The CDR3 nucleotides are TGTGCCAGCAGTGCGGTAGCCAAAAACATTCAGTACTTC. This codes for CASSAVAKNIQYF. The rearrangement joins TRBV12-3 or TRBV12-4 to TRBJ2-4; no clear D. This CDR3 region has 13 residues. Trimming shortened V by 5 bases and J by 0 bases, and 5 bases separated the two germline ends.

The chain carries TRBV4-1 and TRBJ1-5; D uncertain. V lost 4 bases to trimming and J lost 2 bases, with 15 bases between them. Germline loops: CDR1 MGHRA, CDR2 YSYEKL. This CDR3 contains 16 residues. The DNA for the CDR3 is TGCGCCAGCAGCCCGATCCCCGACACGCGCAATCAGCCCCAGCATTTT. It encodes CASSPIPDTRNQPQHF.

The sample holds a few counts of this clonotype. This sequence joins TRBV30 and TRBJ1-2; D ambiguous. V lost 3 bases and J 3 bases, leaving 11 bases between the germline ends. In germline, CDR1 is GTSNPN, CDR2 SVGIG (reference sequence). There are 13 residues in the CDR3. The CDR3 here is CAWRGWGDYGYTF. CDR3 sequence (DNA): TGTGCCTGGAGAGGGTGGGGAGACTATGGCTACACCTTC.

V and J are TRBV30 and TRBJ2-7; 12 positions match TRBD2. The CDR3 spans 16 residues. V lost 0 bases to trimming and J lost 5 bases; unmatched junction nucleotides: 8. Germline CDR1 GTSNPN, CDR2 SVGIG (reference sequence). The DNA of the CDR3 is TGTGCCTGGAGTGTACCTAGCGGGGGGGTCCGGAACGAGCAGTACTTC. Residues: CAWSVPSGGVRNEQYF.

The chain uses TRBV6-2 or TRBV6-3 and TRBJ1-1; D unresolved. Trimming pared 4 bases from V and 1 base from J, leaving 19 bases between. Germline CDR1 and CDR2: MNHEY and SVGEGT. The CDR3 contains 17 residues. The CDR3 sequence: CASSWGVGLGSNTEAFF. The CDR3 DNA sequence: TGTGCCAGCAGTTGGGGTGTGGGTTTGGGATCGAACACTGAAGCTTTCTTT.

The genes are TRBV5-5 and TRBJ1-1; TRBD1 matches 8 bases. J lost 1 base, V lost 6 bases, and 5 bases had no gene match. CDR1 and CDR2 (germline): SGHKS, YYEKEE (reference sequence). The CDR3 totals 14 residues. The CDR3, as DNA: TGTGCCAGCATTAGAACAGGGGGGAACACTGAAGCTTTCTTT. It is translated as CASIRTGGNTEAFF.

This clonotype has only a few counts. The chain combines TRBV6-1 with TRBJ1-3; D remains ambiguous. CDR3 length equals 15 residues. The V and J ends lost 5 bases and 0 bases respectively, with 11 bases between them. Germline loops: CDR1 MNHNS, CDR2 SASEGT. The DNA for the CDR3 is TGTGCCAGCAGTATCATCTTCTACTCTGGAAACACCATATATTTT. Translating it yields CASSIIFYSGNTIYF.

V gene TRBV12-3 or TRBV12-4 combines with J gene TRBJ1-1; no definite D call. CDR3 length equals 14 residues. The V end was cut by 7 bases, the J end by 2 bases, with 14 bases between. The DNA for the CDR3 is TGTGCCAGCACCCCAGATGGATTTAACACTGAAGCTTTCTTT. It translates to CASTPDGFNTEAFF.

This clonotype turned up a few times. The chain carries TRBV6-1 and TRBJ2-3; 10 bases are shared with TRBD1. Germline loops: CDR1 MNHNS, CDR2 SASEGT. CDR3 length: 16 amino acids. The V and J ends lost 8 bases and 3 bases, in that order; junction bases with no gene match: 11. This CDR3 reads CASQVIPGQGTDTQYF. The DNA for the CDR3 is TGTGCCAGCCAGGTCATACCGGGACAGGGGACAGATACGCAGTATTTT.

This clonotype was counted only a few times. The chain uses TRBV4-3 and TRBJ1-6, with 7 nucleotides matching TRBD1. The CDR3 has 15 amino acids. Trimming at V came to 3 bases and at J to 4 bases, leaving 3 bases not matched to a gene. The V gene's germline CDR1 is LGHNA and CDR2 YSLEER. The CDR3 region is CASSQRQGYNSPLHF. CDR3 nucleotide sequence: TGCGCCAGCAGCCAGAGACAGGGATATAATTCACCCCTCCACTTT.

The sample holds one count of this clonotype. CDR3 loop: CASSEEGTYDQPQHF. As DNA, the CDR3 is TGTGCCAGCAGTGAAGAGGGGACCTATGATCAGCCCCAGCATTTT. This chain uses TRBV25-1 with TRBJ1-5; D may be TRBD1 (5 bases). The CDR3 has 15 amino acids. Trimming removed 2 bases from V and 5 bases from J, with 13 bases in between. Looked up from germline, CDR1 is MGHDK and CDR2 is SYGVNS. Full variable domain (outside the CDR3, taken from reference TRBV25-1 and TRBJ1-5): EADIYQTPRYLVIGTGKKITLECSQTMGHDKMYWYQQDPGMELHLIHYSYGVNSTEKGDLSSESTVSRIRTEHFPLTLESARPSHTSQYLCASSEEGTYDQPQHFGDGTRLSIL.

The CDR3 loop is CATQIGGEIGTEAFF. DNA of the CDR3: TGTGCCACCCAGATAGGGGGCGAGATTGGGACTGAAGCTTTCTTT. This chain uses TRBV6-1 with TRBJ1-1, with 7 bases identical to TRBD1. CDR3 length: 15 residues. Unmatched junction bases numbered 16, after V lost 10 bases and J lost 5 bases. From germline, CDR1 is MNHNS and CDR2 SASEGT.

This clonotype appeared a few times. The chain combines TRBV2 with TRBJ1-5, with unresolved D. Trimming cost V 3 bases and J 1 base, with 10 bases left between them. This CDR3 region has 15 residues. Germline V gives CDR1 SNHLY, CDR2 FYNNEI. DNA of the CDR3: TGTGCCAGCAGTGAGCTCAGTCCGAGCAATCAGCCCCAGCATTTT. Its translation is CASSELSPSNQPQHF.

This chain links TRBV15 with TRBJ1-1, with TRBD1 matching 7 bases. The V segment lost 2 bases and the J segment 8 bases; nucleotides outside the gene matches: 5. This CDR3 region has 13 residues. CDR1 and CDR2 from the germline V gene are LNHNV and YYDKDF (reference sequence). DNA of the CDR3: TGTGCCACCAGCAGAACTAGACAGGGCGAAGCTTTCTTT. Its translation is CATSRTRQGEAFF.

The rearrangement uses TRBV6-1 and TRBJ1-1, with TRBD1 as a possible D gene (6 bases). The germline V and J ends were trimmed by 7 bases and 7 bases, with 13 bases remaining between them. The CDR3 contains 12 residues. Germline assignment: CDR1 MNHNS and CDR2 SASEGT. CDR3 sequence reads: CASIQYRVEAFF. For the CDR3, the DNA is TGTGCCAGCATTCAATACAGGGTTGAAGCTTTCTTT.